One sample yielded the 24 T cell receptor beta chains listed below, sequenced in a study of human T cells and chemical hapten exposure. Individual cDNA molecules received unique molecular identifiers in the library. TCRdb ran MiXCR on the reads and lists one entry per CDR3 protein. The sample lists about 4,400 distinct CDR3 sequences; approximately 50% were seen once. Regarding treatment: therapeutic diphenylcyclopropenone sensitization with weekly scalp DPC. This sample comprised whole blood, obtained before DPC sensitization or 2, 6, or about 24 weeks after (not recorded which). Source of these receptors: an adult with alopecia areata. Some clones in this sample may be carry-over from other donors' samples. This table probably holds off-target reads from a library built for another chain.

This chain joins TRBV10-2 and TRBJ1-1, with a possible D match to TRBD1 (5 bases). In germline, CDR1 is WSHSY, CDR2 SAAADI. With 3 bases removed from V and 4 bases from J, the gap between germline ends came to 6 bases. There are 12 residues in the CDR3. The CDR3 region has the DNA TGCGCCAGCAGTGACGGGGGCACTGAAGCTTTCTTT. This gives the protein CASSDGGTEAFF.

The chain has TRBV2 and TRBJ2-7; D unresolved. Trimming took 5 bases from V and 2 from J, leaving 10 bases between them. Germline V lookup: CDR1 SNHLY, CDR2 FYNNEI. This CDR3 is 13 amino acids long. The CDR3 protein is CASSSDGPYEQYF. In nucleotides, the CDR3 is TGTGCCAGCAGTTCGGACGGACCCTACGAGCAGTACTTC.

The chain recombines TRBV11-3 with TRBJ2-1; D possibly corresponds to TRBD2 (5 bases). CDR1 is SGHNT and CDR2 is YENEEA in the germline V gene. This CDR3 spans 12 amino acids. Trimming removed 5 bases from V and 13 bases from J, with 15 bases in between. CDR3 sequence reads: CASSTRTGYQFF. CDR3 nucleotides: TGTGCCAGCAGCACCCGGACTGGCTACCAGTTCTTC. The whole variable domain, remainder taken from reference TRBV11-3 and TRBJ2-1, is EAGVVQSPRYKIIEKKQPVAFWCNPISGHNTLYWYLQNLGQGPELLIRYENEEAVDDSQLPKDRFSAERLKGVDSTLKIQPAELGDSAVYLCASSTRTGYQFFGPGTRLTVL.

In its sample, this clonotype was seen a few times. V is TRBV5-5 and J is TRBJ2-5, with TRBD1 identical over 7 bases. Germline trimming cut 5 bases from V and 1 base from J; bases unmatched to any gene: 5. This CDR3 has 14 amino acids. Germline assignment: CDR1 SGHKS and CDR2 YYEKEE (reference sequence). The CDR3 spells CASSFGTVQETQYF. The CDR3 DNA reads as TGTGCCAGCAGTTTTGGGACAGTCCAAGAGACCCAGTACTTC.

The gene calls are TRBV28 and TRBJ2-7, with D uncertain. V lost 2 bases, J lost 3 bases, and 8 bases lay in between. CDR1 and CDR2 (germline): MDHEN, SYDVKM. The CDR3 length is 13 residues. The CDR3 nucleotides read TGTGCCAGCAGTTTAGATGTGGGCTACGAGCAGTACTTC. This encodes CASSLDVGYEQYF.

This clonotype is a singleton in its sample. The chain carries TRBV28 and TRBJ1-6, with D uncertain. V gave up 3 bases and J gave up 7 bases, with 13 bases separating them. CDR1 is MDHEN, CDR2 SYDVKM, per germline. The CDR3 has 15 amino acids. The DNA of the CDR3 is TGTGCCAGCAGTTTCTCGTCTAATCCCAATTCACCCCTCCACTTT. Encoded protein: CASSFSSNPNSPLHF.

This chain uses TRBV18 with TRBJ2-3; D possibly corresponds to TRBD1 (6 bases). Per the germline V gene, CDR1 is KGHSH and CDR2 is LQKENI. The CDR3 runs to 17 residues. With 6 bases removed from V and 1 base from J, the gap between germline ends came to 20 bases. Written as DNA, the CDR3 is TGTGCCAGCTCGAGGAGTAGGGGGAATATCGGCACAGATACGCAGTATTTT. Translated: CASSRSRGNIGTDTQYF.

The chain has TRBV4-2 and TRBJ2-7; D remains ambiguous. The germline CDR1 and CDR2 sequences are LGHNA and YNFKEQ. Trimming removed 0 bases from V and 6 bases from J, with 12 bases in between. The CDR3 consists of 14 residues. The CDR3 coding sequence is TGTGCCAGCAGCCAAGAGAGTAGTAAGGGCGAGCAGTACTTC. This codes for CASSQESSKGEQYF.

The DNA of the CDR3 is TGTGCCAGCAGTTTAGCCGAAGGGTATGGCTACACCTTC. Translation gives CASSLAEGYGYTF. The chain recombines TRBV12-3 or TRBV12-4 with TRBJ1-2, with unresolved D. The length of the CDR3 is 13 residues. Deletions cut 0 bases from V and 5 bases from J, with 7 bases between.

The rearrangement uses TRBV28 and TRBJ2-7; 9 bases line up with TRBD2. V lost 2 bases to trimming and J lost 4 bases; unmatched junction nucleotides: 6. Germline CDR1 is MDHEN and CDR2 is SYDVKM. The CDR3 length is 15 residues. CDR3 nucleotide sequence: TGTGCCAGCAGTTTAGCAGTAGCGGGAGTGTACGAGCAGTACTTC. Translating it yields CASSLAVAGVYEQYF. Supplemented by reference TRBV28 and TRBJ2-7, the full variable domain reads DVKVTQSSRYLVKRTGEKVFLECVQDMDHENMFWYRQDPGLGLRLIYFSYDVKMKEKGDIPEGYSVSREKKERFSLILESASTNQTSMYLCASSLAVAGVYEQYFGPGTRLTVT.

The chain couples TRBV2 to TRBJ2-1; the D is unclear. Per the germline V gene, CDR1 is SNHLY and CDR2 is FYNNEI. V shed 1 base and J shed 1 base, with 8 bases lying between them. The CDR3 extends over 15 amino acids. This CDR3 is CASSEDLFSYNEQFF. The CDR3, as DNA: TGTGCCAGCAGTGAAGACTTGTTTTCCTACAATGAGCAGTTCTTC. The full variable domain, in which reference TRBV2 and TRBJ2-1 provide the parts outside the CDR3, is EPEVTQTPSHQVTQMGQEVILRCVPISNHLYFYWYRQILGQKVEFLVSFYNNEISEKSEIFDDQFSVERPDGSNFTLKIRSTKLEDSAMYFCASSEDLFSYNEQFFGPGTRLTVL.

This CDR3 reads CASSQSGGTYEQYF. The CDR3 coding sequence is TGTGCCAGCAGTCAAAGCGGGGGGACCTACGAGCAGTACTTC. The rearrangement joins TRBV27 to TRBJ2-7; 9 bases agree with TRBD2. Germline V CDR1 and CDR2: MNHEY, SMNVEV (reference sequence). J was trimmed by 2 bases and V by 5 bases; bases with no gene match: 4. The CDR3 loop spans 14 amino acids.

This clonotype was recorded a few times. This chain links TRBV18 with TRBJ2-1; D possibly corresponds to TRBD1 (6 bases). The CDR3 is made up of 17 amino acids. CDR1 and CDR2 (germline): KGHSH, LQKENI. V was clipped by 3 bases and J by 6 bases, with 21 bases between them. The CDR3 region has the DNA TGTGCCAGCTCACCCTTTTCCGGGACACTCAACGGCAATGAGCAGTTCTTC. Translating gives CASSPFSGTLNGNEQFF.

This clonotype appeared a few times. J is TRBJ2-1 and V is TRBV12-3 or TRBV12-4; D is ambiguous. The CDR3 is 17 residues long. The V end lost 4 bases, the J end lost 0 bases, and 16 bases lay between the germline ends. The CDR3 loop reads CASSSLRSESSYNEQFF. CDR3 nucleotides: TGTGCCAGCAGTTCTCTCCGATCCGAGAGCTCCTACAATGAGCAGTTCTTC.

The CDR3 coding sequence is TGCAGCGTTACCGGAGGAGTCACCAGCACAGATACGCAGTATTTT. It encodes CSVTGGVTSTDTQYF. This rearrangement joins TRBV29-1 to TRBJ2-3, with a weak D call TRBD2 (5 bases). The CDR3 contains 15 residues. Germline loops: CDR1 SQVTM, CDR2 ANQGSEA. V was shortened by 5 bases and J by 0 bases, with 15 bases between the two germline ends.

The chain employs TRBV6-5 and TRBJ2-7; no clear D. Trimming shortened V by 0 bases and J by 5 bases, and 8 bases separated the two germline ends. This CDR3 is 13 amino acids long. Germline V CDR1 and CDR2: MNHEY, SVGAGI. CDR3 loop: CASSYSTADEQYF. The DNA of the CDR3 is TGTGCCAGCAGTTACTCGACGGCAGACGAGCAGTACTTC.

The rearrangement joins TRBV6-8 to TRBJ2-7; a weak D match, TRBD1 (5 bases). This CDR3 region has 16 residues. Trimming shortened V by 7 bases and J by 0 bases, and 19 bases separated the two germline ends. The V gene's germline CDR1 is MNHGY and CDR2 SAAAGT. CDR3 DNA sequence: TGTGCCAGCACCCCTGGACATGCGGCCCTCTCCTACGAGCAGTACTTC. Protein: CASTPGHAALSYEQYF.

This chain connects TRBV10-3 to TRBJ2-7, with unresolved D. The CDR3 is 13 residues long. CDR1 is ENHRY and CDR2 is SYGVKD in the germline V gene. Trimming left V 4 bases short and J 2 bases short, with 9 bases between. The DNA for the CDR3 is TGTGCCATCAGTGGGACGGAAACCTACGAGCAGTACTTC. Amino acid sequence: CAISGTETYEQYF.

The rearrangement uses TRBV29-1 and TRBJ2-3, with 10 bases aligning to TRBD2. Germline values: CDR1 SQVTM, CDR2 ANQGSEA. The junction had 3 bases not matched to a gene; V was cut back by 4 bases and J by 5 bases. CDR3 length: 13 residues. The CDR3: CSVASGGRDTQYF. Written as DNA, the CDR3 is TGCAGCGTTGCTAGCGGGGGCCGAGATACGCAGTATTTT.

The V call is TRBV6-5, the J call TRBJ2-3; a possible D gene is TRBD1 (5 bases). Germline CDR1 and CDR2: MNHEY and SVGAGI. Trimming removed 6 bases from V and 4 bases from J, with 11 bases in between. The CDR3 contains 13 residues. The CDR3 sequence: CASRVTGADTQYF. In DNA form, the CDR3 reads TGTGCCAGCAGAGTTACAGGAGCAGATACGCAGTATTTT.

The CDR3 bases are TGTGCCAGCAGATCAATCGCGACAGGGCCCTACGAGCAGTACTTC. This encodes CASRSIATGPYEQYF. The rearrangement joins TRBV7-8 to TRBJ2-7; 7 nucleotides line up with TRBD1. CDR3 length: 15 amino acids. Germline CDR1 reads SGHVS; CDR2 reads FQNEAQ. The V gene end was trimmed by 6 bases and the J gene end by 2 bases; junction bases not matched to a gene: 10. Full variable domain (rest looked up from reference TRBV7-8 and TRBJ2-7): GAGVSQSPRYKVAKRGQDVALRCDPISGHVSLFWYQQALGQGPEFLTYFQNEAQLDKSGLPSDRFFAERPEGSVSTLKIQRTQQEDSAVYLCASRSIATGPYEQYFGPGTRLTVT.

The chain combines TRBV29-1 with TRBJ2-7; the D call may be TRBD1 or TRBD2 (6 bases each). This CDR3 region has 11 residues. V was shortened by 5 bases and J by 5 bases, with 10 bases between the two germline ends. Germline V gene data show CDR1 as SQVTM and CDR2 as ANQGSEA. For the CDR3, the DNA is TGCAGCGTTTTGGGGGGCGACGAGCAGTACTTC. It translates to CSVLGGDEQYF.

The chain recombines TRBV19 with TRBJ2-3, with 9 bases matching TRBD1. Germline V gene sequence: CDR1 LNHDA, CDR2 SQIVND (reference sequence). There are 14 residues in the CDR3. Germline trimming cut 6 bases from V and 3 bases from J; bases unmatched to any gene: 4. CDR3 region: CASSRDRATDTQYF. CDR3 nucleotide sequence: TGTGCCAGTAGCCGGGACAGGGCGACAGATACGCAGTATTTT.

The rearrangement uses TRBV4-2 and TRBJ2-3; 14 nucleotides align to TRBD2. The junction had 2 bases not matched to a gene; V was cut back by 6 bases and J by 0 bases. This CDR3 region has 16 residues. Germline V gene lookup returns CDR1 LGHNA and CDR2 YNFKEQ. In DNA form, the CDR3 reads TGTGCCAGCAGGGGACTAGCGGGGGCTAGCACAGATACGCAGTATTTT. Its translation is CASRGLAGASTDTQYF.